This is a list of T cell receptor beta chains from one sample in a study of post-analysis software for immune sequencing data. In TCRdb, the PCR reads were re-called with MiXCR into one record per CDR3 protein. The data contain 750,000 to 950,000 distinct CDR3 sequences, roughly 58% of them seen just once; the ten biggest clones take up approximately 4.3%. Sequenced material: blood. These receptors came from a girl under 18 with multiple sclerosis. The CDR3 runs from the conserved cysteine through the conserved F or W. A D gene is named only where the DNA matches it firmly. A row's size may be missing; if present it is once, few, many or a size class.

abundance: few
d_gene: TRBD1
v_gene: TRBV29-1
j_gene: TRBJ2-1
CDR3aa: CSVGRDRALNEQFF
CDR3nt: TGCAGCGTTGGTCGGGACAGGGCGCTCAATGAGCAGTTCTTC

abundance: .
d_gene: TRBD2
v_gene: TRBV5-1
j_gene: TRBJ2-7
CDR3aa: CASRPGLAGGPDEQYF
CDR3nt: TGCGCCAGCAGACCCGGACTAGCGGGAGGGCCAGACGAGCAGTACTTC

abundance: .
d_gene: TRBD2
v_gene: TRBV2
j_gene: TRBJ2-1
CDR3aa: CASRTGTSGLQQFF
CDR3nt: TGTGCCAGCAGAACCGGGACTAGCGGGCTCCAGCAGTTCTTC

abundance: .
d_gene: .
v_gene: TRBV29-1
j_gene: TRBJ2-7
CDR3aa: CSVEEQRGEQYF
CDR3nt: TGCAGCGTTGAAGAGCAGAGGGGCGAGCAGTACTTC

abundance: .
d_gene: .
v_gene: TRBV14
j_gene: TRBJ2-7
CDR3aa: CASSQFYGGSEQYF
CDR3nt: TGTGCCAGCAGCCAATTCTACGGGGGCTCCGAGCAGTACTTC

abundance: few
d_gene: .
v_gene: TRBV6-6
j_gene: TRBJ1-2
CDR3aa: CASSFGGGYGYTF
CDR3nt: TGTGCCAGCAGTTTTGGCGGGGGGTATGGCTACACCTTC

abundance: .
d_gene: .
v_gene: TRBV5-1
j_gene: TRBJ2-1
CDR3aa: CASSFDGPSSYNEQFF
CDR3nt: TGCGCCAGCAGCTTCGACGGACCGAGCTCCTACAATGAGCAGTTCTTC

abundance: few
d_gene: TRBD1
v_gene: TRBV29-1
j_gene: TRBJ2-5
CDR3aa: CSIRDRGQTQYF
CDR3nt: TGCAGCATAAGGGACAGGGGCCAAACCCAGTACTTC

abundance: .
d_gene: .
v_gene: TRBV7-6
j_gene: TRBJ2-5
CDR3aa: CASSTGPTQETQYF
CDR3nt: TGTGCCAGCAGCACGGGACCGACTCAAGAGACCCAGTACTTC

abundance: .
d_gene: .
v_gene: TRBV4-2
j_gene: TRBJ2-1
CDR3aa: CASSQGRVPKDEQFF
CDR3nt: TGTGCCAGCAGCCAAGGGAGAGTCCCCAAAGATGAGCAGTTCTTC

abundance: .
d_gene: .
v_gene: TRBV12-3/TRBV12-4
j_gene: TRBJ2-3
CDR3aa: CASNEQGLLGADTQYF
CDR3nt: TGTGCCAGCAACGAACAGGGACTCCTGGGTGCAGATACGCAGTATTTT

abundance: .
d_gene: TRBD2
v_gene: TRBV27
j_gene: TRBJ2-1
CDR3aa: CASSPGLAEGNEQFF
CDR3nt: TGTGCCAGCAGTCCTGGACTAGCGGAGGGGAATGAGCAGTTCTTC